Sequencing of this T cell receptor (beta chain) was carried out in a study of cytomegalovirus exposure and HLA in healthy donors. 60 Vbeta and 13 Jbeta primers were used in PCR. Sequenced by immunoSEQ multiplex PCR; TCRdb stores in-frame clones only, minus some. The sample holds under 150,000 clones; roughly four fifths are singletons and the top ten take about 1.7%. This clone was observed a single time. Its specificity is unknown. Study conclusions and caveats: Later analysis revealed greater clonal expansion in HLA-associated TCR beta chains than in equally common others. According to reports, the classifier identified cytomegalovirus status with high specificity and sensitivity. The only immune exposure information that was available was CMV serostatus.

There are 15 residues in the CDR3. Germline CDR1 SGHTA, CDR2 FQGNSA. V lost 1 base to trimming and J lost 9 bases; unmatched junction nucleotides: 8. Input material: PBMCs. The J gene is TRBJ2-1, the V gene TRBV7-2; the match to TRBD2 covers 8 bases. This TCR was sampled from a woman between 45 and 65 years old in good health and CMV-seronegative. The CDR3 spells CASSLGVSGTSEQFF. In DNA, the CDR3 is TGTGCCAGCAGCTTAGGGGTTAGCGGGACCAGTGAGCAGTTCTTC.